The 24 T cell receptor beta chains presented below share a single source sample, sequenced in a study of cytomegalovirus exposure and HLA in healthy donors. Vbeta (60) and Jbeta (13) primers were used in the PCR. Libraries were prepared by immunoSEQ multiplex PCR; TCRdb keeps only in-frame clonotypes and omits some of them. Of 65,000 to 85,000 clones in the sample, 80% to 90% were seen once. Sequenced sample: PBMCs. Source of these receptors: a woman in her twenties or thirties in good health and CMV-seronegative.

This chain joins TRBV6-1 and TRBJ2-7, with 7 nucleotides matching TRBD1. CDR3 length: 15 amino acids. V trimming: 4 bases; J trimming: 3 bases; junction bases outside the gene matches: 9. CDR1 is MNHNS and CDR2 is SASEGT in the germline V gene. CDR3: CASSGRQGNLYEQYF. For the CDR3, the DNA is TGTGCCAGCAGTGGACGACAGGGAAACCTCTACGAGCAGTACTTC.

The chain combines TRBV7-3 with TRBJ2-1; 8 bases align to TRBD2. CDR3 size: 14 residues. V dropped 2 bases and J dropped 10; count of bases not matched to a gene: 7. Germline V lookup: CDR1 SGHTA, CDR2 FQGTGA. CDR3 sequence reads: CASSLAGGGGEQFF. CDR3 in DNA: TGTGCCAGCAGCTTAGCGGGAGGCGGCGGGGAGCAGTTCTTC.

In this sample, this clone turned up a few times. This chain uses TRBV7-9 with TRBJ2-1; 13 bases are shared with TRBD2. Trimming at V came to 4 bases and at J to 9 bases, leaving 9 bases not matched to a gene. The CDR3 contains 16 residues. CDR1 is SEHNR, CDR2 FQNEAQ, per germline (reference sequence). In DNA form, the CDR3 reads TGTGCCAGCAGCTCAGGGACTAGCGGGGTCATCTCTGAGCAGTTCTTC. Its protein is CASSSGTSGVISEQFF.

The V call is TRBV5-5, the J call TRBJ2-7; TRBD1 matches at 9 bases. V trimming: 4 bases; J trimming: 4 bases; junction bases outside the gene matches: 6. Per the germline V gene, CDR1 is SGHKS and CDR2 is YYEKEE (reference sequence). The CDR3 spans 14 residues. This chain's CDR3 is CASSVQGAAYEQYF. The CDR3 region has the DNA TGTGCCAGCAGCGTACAGGGGGCCGCGTACGAGCAGTACTTC.

A single count supports this clone. This same CDR3 is encoded by further DNA sequences in the sample. The chain employs TRBV5-6 and TRBJ2-7; D is perhaps TRBD1 (6 bases). CDR1 and CDR2 (germline): SGHDT, YYEEEE. Trimming took off 4 bases at V and 3 bases at J, with 8 bases between the two ends. This CDR3 region has 12 residues. CDR3 residues: CASSRDNYEQYF. The CDR3 DNA follows: TGTGCCAGCAGCAGGGACAACTACGAGCAGTACTTC.

This clone was seen a few times. The V gene is TRBV6-1, the J gene TRBJ2-7, with D maybe TRBD2 (6 bases). Germline assignment: CDR1 MNHNS and CDR2 SASEGT. V shed 3 bases and J shed 1 base, with 13 bases lying between them. The CDR3 contains 15 residues. The CDR3 reads CASSESGDGSYEQYF. For the CDR3, the DNA is TGTGCCAGCAGTGAGTCGGGGGACGGTTCCTACGAGCAGTACTTC.

The chain joins TRBV14 to TRBJ2-5; 11 bases align to TRBD2. Per the germline V gene, CDR1 is SGHDN and CDR2 is FVKESK. The CDR3 totals 18 residues. J gave up 1 base and V 1 base, and 8 bases lay outside the gene matches. The DNA of the CDR3 is TGTGCCAGCAGCCAAGCCGCGGGACTAGCGGCTGTCCAAGAGACCCAGTACTTC. Translation: CASSQAAGLAAVQETQYF.

The chain has TRBV27 and TRBJ2-7; 10 bases are shared with TRBD1. The CDR3 runs 15 residues. With V trimmed by 6 bases and J by 5 bases, 10 bases remained unmatched. Germline values: CDR1 MNHEY, CDR2 SMNVEV (reference sequence). Here the CDR3 DNA reads TGTGCCAGCAGCGAATCGGGACAGGGGCTCCACGAGCAGTACTTC. Amino acid sequence: CASSESGQGLHEQYF.

The chain has TRBV6-5 and TRBJ2-5; TRBD1 matches 7 bases. TRBJ2-7 matches the DNA end more closely, so the J call is doubtful. There are 11 residues in the CDR3. Germline CDR1 reads MNHEY; CDR2 reads SVGAGI. CDR3: CASRGQAEQYF. In DNA form, the CDR3 reads TGTGCCAGCAGAGGACAGGCCGAGCAGTACTTC.

The chain is built from TRBV4-1 and TRBJ2-2; 7 nucleotides align to TRBD2. The germline CDR1 and CDR2 sequences are MGHRA and YSYEKL. J was trimmed by 1 base and V by 1 base; bases with no gene match: 3. The CDR3 contains 16 residues. The CDR3 nucleotides read TGCGCCAGCAGCCAAGTCGCGGGAGAGAACACCGGGGAGCTGTTTTTT. Encoded protein: CASSQVAGENTGELFF.

The genes are TRBV28 and TRBJ1-2, with 7 positions matching TRBD1. Trimming at V came to 7 bases and at J to 5 bases, leaving 7 bases not matched to a gene. The CDR3 loop spans 13 amino acids. From germline, CDR1 is MDHEN and CDR2 SYDVKM. The CDR3 nucleotides are TGTGCCAGCACTACGACAGGGCGATATGGCTACACCTTC. Its translation: CASTTTGRYGYTF.

The table lists this clone with a count of one. V gene TRBV15 combines with J gene TRBJ2-7; possible D gene TRBD2, 6 bases. Looked up from germline, CDR1 is LNHNV and CDR2 is YYDKDF (reference sequence). This CDR3 comprises 16 residues. Trimming pared 0 bases from V and 3 bases from J, leaving 15 bases between. The CDR3 nucleotides are TGTGCCACCAGCAGAGATCGTATTAGCGGAGTCTACGAGCAGTACTTC. It specifies CATSRDRISGVYEQYF.

CDR3 sequence: CASSILAGSSYNEQFF. CDR3 bases: TGCGCCAGCAGTATACTAGCGGGGAGCTCCTACAATGAGCAGTTCTTC. V usage is TRBV5-1 and J usage is TRBJ2-1; 10 bases are a match to TRBD2. The CDR3 has 16 amino acids. Losses at the gene ends were 5 bases for V and 0 bases for J; bases not matched to a gene: 5. Per the germline V gene, CDR1 is SGHRS and CDR2 is YFSETQ.

V usage is TRBV13 and J usage is TRBJ2-5; 13 bases map to TRBD2. The CDR3 is made up of 22 amino acids. Germline CDR1 reads PRHDT; CDR2 reads FYEKMQ (reference sequence). The V and J ends lost 4 bases and 1 base, in that order; junction bases with no gene match: 21. CDR3 in amino acids: CASSSILLSWTSGSLIQETQYF. The CDR3 DNA sequence: TGTGCCAGCAGCTCCATATTATTGTCGTGGACTAGCGGGAGTTTGATCCAAGAGACCCAGTACTTC.

The V gene is TRBV6-1, the J gene TRBJ2-5; no clear D gene. CDR1 and CDR2 from the germline V gene are MNHNS and SASEGT. Trimming took off 4 bases at V and 5 bases at J, with 11 bases between the two ends. CDR3 length: 13 amino acids. The CDR3 region has the DNA TGTGCCAGCAGTGCTGAGGTTCGCGAGACCCAGTACTTC. Amino acid sequence: CASSAEVRETQYF.

J is TRBJ1-5 and V is TRBV11-2; no definite D call. V lost 2 bases and J lost 4, with 12 bases in between. The V gene's germline CDR1 is SGHAT and CDR2 FQNNGV. The CDR3 loop spans 15 amino acids. CDR3 coding DNA: TGTGCCAGCAGCTTATCGATGGTCGGTAATCAGCCCCAGCATTTT. This codes for CASSLSMVGNQPQHF.

The chain is built from TRBV29-1 and TRBJ2-7, with 10 nucleotides matching TRBD1. The CDR3 is 15 residues long. CDR1 and CDR2 (germline): SQVTM, ANQGSEA. J lost 3 bases, V lost 4 bases, and 9 bases had no gene match. In nucleotides, the CDR3 is TGCAGCGTTGGTACGCTCCGGGACAGGGGCTACGAGCAGTACTTC. It yields the protein CSVGTLRDRGYEQYF.

The gene calls are TRBV27 and TRBJ1-5; a weak D match, TRBD1 (5 bases). The V gene's germline CDR1 is MNHEY and CDR2 SMNVEV (reference sequence). The CDR3 spans 16 residues. V lost 1 base to trimming and J lost 1 base, with 11 bases between them. CDR3 DNA: TGTGCCAGCAGTTTATGGGGGGGTATCAGCAATCAGCCCCAGCATTTT. This sequence encodes CASSLWGGISNQPQHF.

V usage is TRBV2 and J usage is TRBJ1-2, with TRBD1 as a possible D gene (5 bases). Germline V gene sequence: CDR1 SNHLY, CDR2 FYNNEI. V was clipped by 1 base and J by 5 bases, with 17 bases between them. The CDR3 totals 16 residues. The CDR3 region has the DNA TGTGCCAGCAGTGAAGGCCACGGGGGGTCCTTTTATGGCTACACCTTC. As protein: CASSEGHGGSFYGYTF.

This chain joins TRBV5-1 and TRBJ1-3; 10 positions agree with TRBD1. The ends lost 2 bases at V and 2 bases at J; junction bases unmatched: 1. Per the germline V gene, CDR1 is SGHRS and CDR2 is YFSETQ. The CDR3 sequence is 15 residues long. The chain's CDR3 is CASSLGQGAGNTIYF. In nucleotides, the CDR3 is TGCGCCAGCAGCTTAGGACAGGGGGCTGGAAACACCATATATTTT.

A few counts support this clone. The gene calls are TRBV6-5 and TRBJ1-5; D is perhaps TRBD1 (5 bases). CDR1 is MNHEY and CDR2 is SVGAGI in the germline V gene. The CDR3 totals 14 residues. V was pared by 10 bases and J by 2 bases, with 15 bases between. The CDR3 loop reads CATDRQGGNQPQHF. The CDR3 DNA is TGTGCCACCGACCGGCAGGGCGGCAATCAGCCCCAGCATTTT.

J is TRBJ2-7 and V is TRBV6-5, with 10 positions matching TRBD1. In germline, CDR1 is MNHEY, CDR2 SVGAGI. Trimming at V came to 6 bases and at J to 6 bases, leaving 11 bases not matched to a gene. CDR3 length equals 15 residues. CDR3 in amino acids: CASRPGTGDSGEQYF. Here the CDR3 DNA reads TGTGCCAGCAGGCCGGGGACAGGGGACTCCGGCGAGCAGTACTTC.

The rearrangement links TRBV7-8 to TRBJ1-5, with 7 bases lining up with TRBD1. V lost 5 bases to trimming and J lost 6 bases; unmatched junction nucleotides: 10. The CDR3 has 15 amino acids. The V gene's germline CDR1 is SGHVS and CDR2 FQNEAQ. The CDR3 DNA reads TGTGCCAGCAGCAGTGGGACAGTCCTTAGTCAGCCCCAGCATTTT. Residues: CASSSGTVLSQPQHF. The whole variable domain, remainder taken from reference TRBV7-8 and TRBJ1-5, is GAGVSQSPRYKVAKRGQDVALRCDPISGHVSLFWYQQALGQGPEFLTYFQNEAQLDKSGLPSDRFFAERPEGSVSTLKIQRTQQEDSAVYLCASSSGTVLSQPQHFGDGTRLSIL.

The V and J genes are TRBV10-3 and TRBJ1-2; 10 bases are shared with TRBD1. Germline CDR1 and CDR2: ENHRY and SYGVKD. J was trimmed by 4 bases and V by 8 bases; bases with no gene match: 16. CDR3 length: 17 residues. CDR3 in DNA: TGTGCCATCCGACCCCTCGGGGACAGGGGTCTTAGCTATGGCTACACCTTC. Residues: CAIRPLGDRGLSYGYTF.